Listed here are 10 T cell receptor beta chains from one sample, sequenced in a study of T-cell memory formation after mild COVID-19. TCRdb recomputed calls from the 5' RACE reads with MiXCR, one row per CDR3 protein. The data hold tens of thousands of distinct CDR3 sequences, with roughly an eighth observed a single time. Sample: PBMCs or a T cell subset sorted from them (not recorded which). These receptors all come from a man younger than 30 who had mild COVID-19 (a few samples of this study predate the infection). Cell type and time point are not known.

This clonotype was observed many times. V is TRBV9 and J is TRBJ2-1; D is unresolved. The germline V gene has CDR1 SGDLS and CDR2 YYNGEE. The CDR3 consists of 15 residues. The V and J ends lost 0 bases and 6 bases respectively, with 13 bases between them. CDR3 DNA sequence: TGTGCCAGCAGCGTAGCGGCTAGTGAAGGCAATGAGCAGTTCTTC. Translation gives CASSVAASEGNEQFF.

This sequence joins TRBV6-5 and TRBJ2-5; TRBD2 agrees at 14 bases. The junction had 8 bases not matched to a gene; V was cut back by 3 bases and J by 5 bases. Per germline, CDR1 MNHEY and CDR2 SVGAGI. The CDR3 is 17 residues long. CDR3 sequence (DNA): TGTGCCAGCAGTTATCATGGACTAGCGGGGGGTTATGAGACCCAGTACTTC. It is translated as CASSYHGLAGGYETQYF.

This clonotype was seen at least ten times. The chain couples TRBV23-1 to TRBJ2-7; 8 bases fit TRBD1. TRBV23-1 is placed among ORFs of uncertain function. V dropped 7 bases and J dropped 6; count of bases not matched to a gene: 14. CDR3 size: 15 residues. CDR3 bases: TGCGCCAGCATACTACGGACAGGGAAAGCGCGCGAGCAGTACGTC. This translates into CASILRTGKAREQYV.

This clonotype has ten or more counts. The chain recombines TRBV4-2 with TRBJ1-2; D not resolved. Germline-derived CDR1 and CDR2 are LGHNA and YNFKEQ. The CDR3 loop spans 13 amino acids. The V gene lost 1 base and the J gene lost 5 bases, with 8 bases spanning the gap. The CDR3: CASSQGADYGYTF. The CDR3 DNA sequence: TGTGCCAGCAGCCAAGGAGCGGATTATGGCTACACCTTC.

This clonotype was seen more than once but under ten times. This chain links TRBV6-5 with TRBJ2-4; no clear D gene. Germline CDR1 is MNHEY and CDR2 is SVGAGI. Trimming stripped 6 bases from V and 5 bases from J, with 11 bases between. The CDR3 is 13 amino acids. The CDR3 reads CASRSPLENIQYF. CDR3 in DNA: TGTGCCAGCAGGAGCCCGCTGGAAAACATTCAGTACTTC.

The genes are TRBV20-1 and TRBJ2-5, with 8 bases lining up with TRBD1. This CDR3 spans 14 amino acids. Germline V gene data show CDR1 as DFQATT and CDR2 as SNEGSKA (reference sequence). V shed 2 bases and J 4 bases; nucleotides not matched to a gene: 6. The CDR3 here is CSARSWTGLETQYF. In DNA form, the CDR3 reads TGCAGTGCTAGATCCTGGACAGGGCTAGAGACCCAGTACTTC.

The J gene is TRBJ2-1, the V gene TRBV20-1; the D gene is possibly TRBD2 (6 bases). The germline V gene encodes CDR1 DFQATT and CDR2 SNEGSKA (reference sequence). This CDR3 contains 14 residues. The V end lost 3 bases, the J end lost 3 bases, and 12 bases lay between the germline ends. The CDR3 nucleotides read TGCAGTGCTAGTGGGACTGCATACTACAATGAGCAGTTCTTC. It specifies CSASGTAYYNEQFF.

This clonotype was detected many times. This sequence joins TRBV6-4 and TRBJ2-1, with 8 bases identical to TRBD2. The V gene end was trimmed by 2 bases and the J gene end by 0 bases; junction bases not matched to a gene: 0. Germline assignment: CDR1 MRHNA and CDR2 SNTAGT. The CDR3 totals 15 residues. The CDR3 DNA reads TGTGCCAGCAGTGACACTAGCGGCTCCTACAATGAGCAGTTCTTC. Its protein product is CASSDTSGSYNEQFF.

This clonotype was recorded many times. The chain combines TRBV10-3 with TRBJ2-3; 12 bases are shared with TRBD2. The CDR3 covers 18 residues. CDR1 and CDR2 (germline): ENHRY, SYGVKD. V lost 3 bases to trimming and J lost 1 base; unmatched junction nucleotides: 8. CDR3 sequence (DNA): TGTGCCATCAGTGATGCTAGCGGGGGGGCAGGGCGCACAGATACGCAGTATTTT. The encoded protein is CAISDASGGAGRTDTQYF.

CDR3 bases: TGCGCCAGCAGCCCCGAATGGGGGTTCATTCAGTACTTC. As protein: CASSPEWGFIQYF. The chain is built from TRBV4-3 and TRBJ2-4, with D perhaps being TRBD1 or TRBD2 (5 bases each). The CDR3 contains 13 residues. With 4 bases removed from V and 9 bases from J, the gap between germline ends came to 13 bases. In germline, CDR1 is LGHNA, CDR2 YSLEER.